This TCR beta chain appears in the sequencing data of a study of T cells in women clearing cervical HPV infection. Study-wide context: Controls were women whose single incident HPV16 infection cleared within 12 months without precancer or cancer. Controls gave blood once infection was undetectable; cases at lesion identification.

V was trimmed by 0 bases and J by 4 bases, leaving 13 bases between them. Germline assignment: CDR1 SGHDT and CDR2 YYEEEE. The CDR3 is 15 residues long. Each participant carried one incident cervical HPV16 infection only. The repertoire was sequenced with immunoSEQ multiplex PCR; TCRdb's copy has only in-frame clones and lacks some. The sample holds 30,000 to 35,000 clones. Frequency places this clone as medium-sized. Its antigen remains unknown. The read falls 3 residues short of the CDR3 end, and the missing part is taken from the germline J gene. Study-level results: T-cell numbers per sample were unknown and may explain richness differences.

Sequenced input: blood buffy coat. The sequence came from a woman aged 18 to 75 with a cervical HPV16 infection that either progressed to CIN3+ or cleared (not recorded which). J is TRBJ1-2 and V is TRBV5-6; D is perhaps TRBD1 (6 bases). Partial CDR3 DNA: TGTGCCAGCAGCTTGGGGGACATTAGCCTCTATGGC. Encoded protein: CASSLGDISLYG. The full CDR3 sequence reads CASSLGDISLYGYTF. Together with reference TRBV5-6 and TRBJ1-2, the CDR3 gives the full variable domain: DAGVTQSPTHLIKTRGQQVTLRCSPKSGHDTVSWYQQALGQGPQFIFQYYEEEERQRGNFPDRFSGHQFPNYSSELNVNALLLGDSALYLCASSLGDISLYGYTFGSGTRLTVV.